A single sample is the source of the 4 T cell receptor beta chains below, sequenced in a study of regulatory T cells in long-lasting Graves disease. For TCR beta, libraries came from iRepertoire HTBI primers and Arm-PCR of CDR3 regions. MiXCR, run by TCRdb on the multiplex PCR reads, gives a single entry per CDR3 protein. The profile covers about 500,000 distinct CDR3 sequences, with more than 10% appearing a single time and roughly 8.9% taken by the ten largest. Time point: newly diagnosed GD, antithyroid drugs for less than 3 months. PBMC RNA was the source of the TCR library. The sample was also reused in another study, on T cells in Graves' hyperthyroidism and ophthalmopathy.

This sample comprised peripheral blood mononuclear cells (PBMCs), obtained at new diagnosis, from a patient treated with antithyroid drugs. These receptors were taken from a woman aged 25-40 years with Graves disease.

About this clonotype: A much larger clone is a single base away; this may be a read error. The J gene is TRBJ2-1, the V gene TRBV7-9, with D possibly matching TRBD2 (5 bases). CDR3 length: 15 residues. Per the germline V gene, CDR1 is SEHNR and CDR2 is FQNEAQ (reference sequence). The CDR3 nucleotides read TGTGTCAGCAGCCGAAGATTAACGGGGTCCAATGAGCAGTTCTTC. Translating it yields CVSSRRLTGSNEQFF. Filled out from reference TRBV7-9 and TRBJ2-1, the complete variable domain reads DTGVSQNPRHKITKRGQNVTFRCDPISEHNRLYWYRQTLGQGPEFLTYFQNEAQLEKSRLLSDRFSAERPKGSFSTLEIQRTEQGDSAMYLCVSSRRLTGSNEQFFGPGTRLTVL.

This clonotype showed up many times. The CDR3: CASSPGLVGNEQFF. CDR3 DNA sequence: TGTGCCAGCAGTCCCGGACTAGTCGGCAATGAGCAGTTCTTC. This chain joins TRBV6-1 and TRBJ2-1; 7 positions agree with TRBD2. V lost 5 bases to trimming and J lost 6 bases; unmatched junction nucleotides: 7. This CDR3 has 14 residues. Germline V CDR1 and CDR2: MNHNS, SASEGT.

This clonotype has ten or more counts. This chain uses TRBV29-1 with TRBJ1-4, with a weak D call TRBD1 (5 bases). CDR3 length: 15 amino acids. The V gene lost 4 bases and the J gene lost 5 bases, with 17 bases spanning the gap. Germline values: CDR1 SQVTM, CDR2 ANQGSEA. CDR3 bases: TGCAGCGTTGGGGACTCCGGTTATCAAAATGAAAAACTGTTTTTT. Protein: CSVGDSGYQNEKLFF.

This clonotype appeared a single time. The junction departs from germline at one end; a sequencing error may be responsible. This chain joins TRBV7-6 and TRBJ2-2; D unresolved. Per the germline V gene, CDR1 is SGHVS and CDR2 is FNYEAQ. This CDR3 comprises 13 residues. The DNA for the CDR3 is TGTGCCGGCAGCTTCAGGAACACCGGGGAGCTGTTTTTT. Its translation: CAGSFRNTGELFF.